These T cell receptor beta chains were read from a single sample in a study of T cell responses to AZD1222 COVID-19 vaccine. The repertoire was sequenced with immunoSEQ multiplex PCR; TCRdb's copy has only in-frame clones and lacks some. There are more than 95,000 clones in the sample; nearly 95% occur only once, and 4.5% to 5% lies in the top ten. Specimen: peripheral blood, collected on day 0 of AZD1222 vaccination. The source of these receptors is an adult in good health. The CDR3 runs from the conserved cysteine through the conserved F or W. D genes are given only for firm matches. Clone size is not always given. Where it is, it says once, few, many or a class for expanded clones.

abundance | j_gene | d_gene | v_gene | CDR3aa | CDR3nt
- | TRBJ2-1 | - | TRBV11-1 | CASSLTGNEQFF | TGTGCCAGCAGCCTAACAGGGAATGAGCAGTTCTTC
- | TRBJ1-5 | - | TRBV5-1 | CASSLGEGNQPQHF | TGCGCCAGCAGCTTGGGCGAGGGCAATCAGCCCCAGCATTTT
- | TRBJ1-4 | - | TRBV18 | CASSPWALGEKLFF | TGTGCCAGCTCACCATGGGCCTTAGGGGAAAAACTGTTTTTT
- | TRBJ2-5 | - | TRBV5-1 | CASSAGQETQYF | TGCGCCAGCAGCGCGGGCCAAGAGACCCAGTACTTC
- | TRBJ2-6 | - | TRBV5-1 | CASRRGTGANVLTF | TGCGCCAGCAGGAGGGGAACTGGGGCCAACGTCCTGACTTTC
- | TRBJ1-4 | - | TRBV6-5 | CASSYSGIANEKLFF | TGTGCCAGCAGTTACAGTGGAATCGCTAATGAAAAACTGTTTTTT
- | TRBJ2-7 | - | TRBV3-1/TRBV3-2 | CASSLEISYEQYF | TGTGCCAGCAGCCTCGAAATCTCCTACGAGCAGTACTTC
- | TRBJ2-3 | - | TRBV15 | CASSQGPSTDTQYF | TGTGCCAGCTCACAGGGTCCTAGCACAGATACGCAGTATTTT
- | TRBJ2-7 | TRBD2 | TRBV5-4 | CASSPHTSGSSYEQYF | TGTGCCAGCAGCCCTCATACTAGCGGGAGCTCCTACGAGCAGTACTTC
- | TRBJ2-2 | TRBD1 | TRBV30 | CAWSDDGTGGGTGELFF | TGTGCCTGGAGTGACGACGGGACAGGGGGAGGGACCGGGGAGCTGTTTTTT
- | TRBJ1-5 | - | TRBV12-5 | CASGPGQTLNQPQHF | TGTGCTAGTGGGCCCGGCCAGACTCTCAATCAGCCCCAGCATTTT
- | TRBJ1-2 | - | TRBV5-1 | CASSWVGNYGYTF | TGCGCCAGCAGCTGGGTAGGAAACTATGGCTACACCTTC
- | TRBJ1-1 | - | TRBV3-1/TRBV3-2 | CASSQDLAGGAFF | TGTGCCAGCAGCCAAGATCTCGCAGGCGGCGCTTTCTTT
- | TRBJ1-2 | - | TRBV5-4 | CASSLMGGGYTF | TGTGCCAGCAGCTTGATGGGGGGTGGCTACACCTTC
once | TRBJ1-1 | - | TRBV5-1 | CASSLEWAAEAFF | TGCGCCAGCAGCTTGGAGTGGGCGGCAGAAGCTTTCTTT
- | TRBJ2-3 | - | TRBV5-5 | CASSRGQDTQYF | TGTGCCAGCAGCCGAGGGCAAGATACGCAGTATTTT
- | TRBJ2-7 | - | TRBV27 | CASSFGSRPSYEQYF | TGTGCCAGCAGTTTTGGCAGCCGCCCCTCCTACGAGCAGTACTTC
- | TRBJ2-1 | TRBD2 | TRBV2 | CASSEWASGDSYNEQFF | TGTGCCAGCAGTGAATGGGCTAGCGGAGACAGTTACAATGAGCAGTTCTTC
- | TRBJ2-7 | - | TRBV7-9 | CASSFSSYEQYF | TGTGCCAGCAGCTTTAGCTCCTACGAGCAGTACTTC
- | TRBJ1-5 | - | TRBV4-1 | CASRGRSGPQHF | TGCGCCAGCAGGGGTCGTTCAGGGCCCCAGCATTTT
few | TRBJ2-5 | - | TRBV10-2 | CASSESTRGRETQYF | TGCGCCAGCAGTGAGTCGACTCGAGGGCGGGAGACCCAGTACTTC
- | TRBJ1-1 | - | TRBV27 | CASSLSPFFSRAGYEAFF | TGTGCCAGCAGTTTATCCCCGTTTTTCTCCCGGGCAGGCTATGAAGCTTTCTTT
- | TRBJ2-7 | TRBD2 | TRBV6-5 | CASSYSRLAAYEQYF | TGTGCCAGCAGTTACTCGCGTCTAGCGGCCTACGAGCAGTACTTC
- | TRBJ1-2 | TRBD1 | TRBV19 | CASSRTNRGFYGYTF | TGTGCCAGTAGTCGAACCAACAGGGGGTTCTATGGCTACACCTTC
- | TRBJ2-1 | TRBD2 | TRBV19 | CASSPSGRADNEQFF | TGTGCCAGTAGTCCTAGCGGGAGGGCCGACAATGAGCAGTTCTTC
- | TRBJ2-5 | - | TRBV19 | CASMGAQETQYF | TGTGCCAGTATGGGCGCTCAAGAGACCCAGTACTTC
- | TRBJ2-2 | - | TRBV5-5 | CASSLEEAAWQPLFTGELFF | TGTGCCAGCAGCTTGGAGGAGGCTGCGTGGCAGCCACTATTCACCGGGGAGCTGTTTTTT
- | TRBJ2-7 | TRBD1 | TRBV27 | CASSFRDSSYEQYF | TGTGCCAGCAGTTTTAGGGACAGCTCCTACGAGCAGTACTTC
- | TRBJ1-1 | - | TRBV11-3 | CASSLSRGEAFF | TGTGCCAGCAGCTTGAGTCGGGGTGAAGCTTTCTTT